One sample yielded the 20 T cell receptor beta chains listed below, sequenced in a study of T cells expressing NK-cell markers. One entry per CDR3 protein, without DNA, is what TCRdb gives after re-calling the 5' RACE reads. The sample totals hundreds of thousands of distinct CDR3 sequences; its top ten clones hold under 7.5%. Input material: blood T cells: a sorted CD56 or NKG2C T cell subset, CD4+ or CD8+ T cells, or bulk PBMC T cells (not recorded which). These receptors were taken from a woman between 18 and 70 years old in good health.

This chain uses TRBV11-2 with TRBJ2-1; as DNA is missing, the TRBD1 call by TCRdb cannot be tested. Germline V gives CDR1 SGHAT, CDR2 FQNNGV. This CDR3 spans 20 amino acids. This CDR3 is CASSSGVKGGLTRSYNEQFF.

This chain links TRBV15 with TRBJ2-7; TCRdb's D call, TRBD1, is unchecked because there is no DNA. CDR3 length: 13 residues. Germline assignment: CDR1 LNHNV and CDR2 YYDKDF (reference sequence). The CDR3 sequence is CATSRGIRDEQYF.

The CDR3: CASSFGTSGETQYF. The V and J genes are TRBV11-1 and TRBJ2-5; TCRdb designates TRBD2, a call that cannot be tested without DNA. CDR1 SGHAT and CDR2 FQDESV come from the germline V gene (reference sequence). The length of the CDR3 is 14 residues.

CDR3 protein: CASSLRQDANEQFF. J is TRBJ2-1 and V is TRBV7-9; without DNA, the TCRdb call of TRBD1 cannot be checked. Germline CDR1 is SEHNR and CDR2 is FQNEAQ (reference sequence). The CDR3 covers 14 residues.

The chain uses TRBV12-3 or TRBV12-4 and TRBJ2-1. There are 15 residues in the CDR3. The CDR3 spells CASSFRLAAGNEQFF.

The V call is TRBV6-1, the J call TRBJ1-2; TCRdb outputs TRBD1, but without DNA this stays unchecked. This CDR3 is 14 amino acids long. Germline V lookup: CDR1 MNHNS, CDR2 SASEGT. The CDR3 loop reads CASSTGIRAYGYTF.

This sequence joins TRBV5-1 and TRBJ2-7; TCRdb calls TRBD1, which cannot be checked without DNA. The CDR3 is made up of 14 amino acids. Germline loops: CDR1 SGHRS, CDR2 YFSETQ. This chain's CDR3 is CASSPTRTPYEQYF.

The rearrangement joins TRBV4-3 to TRBJ2-1; TCRdb designates TRBD1, a call that cannot be tested without DNA. Germline V gene data show CDR1 as LGHNA and CDR2 as YSLEER. The CDR3 extends over 14 amino acids. The CDR3 sequence: CASSQSGAYNEQFF.

The CDR3 here is CASSDLGLAGELINTGELFF. The V call is TRBV6-4, the J call TRBJ2-2; as DNA is missing, the TRBD2 call by TCRdb cannot be tested. In germline, CDR1 is MRHNA, CDR2 SNTAGT. CDR3 length: 20 residues.

The J gene is TRBJ1-2, the V gene TRBV10-3; TCRdb designates TRBD1, a call that cannot be tested without DNA. This CDR3 is 12 amino acids long. Germline-derived CDR1 and CDR2 are ENHRY and SYGVKD. CDR3 residues: CATSDRAGGYTF.

The rearrangement uses TRBV27 and TRBJ2-5; TCRdb reports TRBD2, a call that lacks DNA to check it against. The CDR3 is made up of 13 amino acids. CDR1 and CDR2 (germline): MNHEY, SMNVEV (reference sequence). The CDR3 here is CASSSRSGPAQYF.

This rearrangement joins TRBV29-1 to TRBJ2-1; TCRdb's D call, TRBD1, is unchecked because there is no DNA. The germline V gene encodes CDR1 SQVTM and CDR2 ANQGSEA. This CDR3 contains 11 residues. This chain's CDR3 is CSGDRANEQFF.

The chain employs TRBV5-5 and TRBJ1-1; TCRdb's D call, TRBD1, is unchecked because there is no DNA. The CDR3 totals 16 residues. Germline CDR1 SGHKS, CDR2 YYEKEE (reference sequence). CDR3 loop: CASSNRQVAMNTEAFF. The whole variable domain, remainder taken from reference TRBV5-5 and TRBJ1-1, is DAGVTQSPTHLIKTRGQQVTLRCSPISGHKSVSWYQQVLGQGPQFIFQYYEKEERGRGNFPDRFSARQFPNYSSELNVNALLLGDSALYLCASSNRQVAMNTEAFFGQGTRLTVV.

The gene calls are TRBV14 and TRBJ2-1; TCRdb's D call, TRBD2, is unchecked because there is no DNA. CDR1 and CDR2 (germline): SGHDN, FVKESK. This CDR3 region has 14 residues. CDR3 amino acids: CASSRPGLSDEQFF.

The V call is TRBV6-6, the J call TRBJ2-5; TCRdb's D call, TRBD1, is unchecked because there is no DNA. Germline V lookup: CDR1 MNHNY, CDR2 SVGAGI (reference sequence). The CDR3 is 13 amino acids. CDR3 loop: CASSPHSGETQYF.

The V gene is TRBV12-3 or TRBV12-4, the J gene TRBJ2-7; TCRdb gives TRBD1 as the D gene, but with no DNA this cannot be confirmed. The CDR3 extends over 13 amino acids. CDR3 protein: CASTQRGVYEQYF.

The CDR3 here is CAWSPRGQGNTEAFF. The V call is TRBV30, the J call TRBJ1-1; TCRdb's assignment of TRBD1 cannot be checked, as there is no DNA. The CDR3 runs to 15 residues. Germline CDR1 is GTSNPN and CDR2 is SVGIG (reference sequence). Full variable domain (outside the CDR3, taken from reference TRBV30 and TRBJ1-1): SQTIHQWPATLVQPVGSPLSLECTVEGTSNPNLYWYRQAAGRGLQLLFYSVGIGQISSEVPQNLSASRPQDRQFILSSKKLLLSDSGFYLCAWSPRGQGNTEAFFGQGTRLTVV.

The rearrangement joins TRBV4-2 to TRBJ2-1; there is no DNA to check the TCRdb D call of TRBD1. Germline loops: CDR1 LGHNA, CDR2 YNFKEQ. This CDR3 is 13 amino acids long. This CDR3 is CASSPRGRNEQFF.

The chain is built from TRBV20-1 and TRBJ1-2; as DNA is missing, the TRBD1 call by TCRdb cannot be tested. Germline CDR1 is DFQATT and CDR2 is SNEGSKA (reference sequence). This CDR3 has 14 amino acids. The CDR3 is CSLIGTGEYHGYTF.

CDR3 sequence: CSAIPAGLITEAFF. The V gene is TRBV20-1, the J gene TRBJ1-1. CDR3 length: 14 residues. Germline assignment: CDR1 DFQATT and CDR2 SNEGSKA (reference sequence).